This entry lists 16 T cell receptor beta chains sequenced from one sample in a study of shared clonotypes between healthy human individuals. Method: immunoSEQ multiplex PCR; TCRdb's copy keeps in-frame clones and lacks some. The sample holds approximately 1.5 million clones; 95% to 99% are singletons and the top ten take 0.4% to 0.55%. What was sequenced was naive CD4+ T cells sorted from blood. Subset: CD45RA+ positively selected. The receptors stem from a man aged 25 to 45 in good health.

The chain is built from TRBV18 and TRBJ2-5, with 8 bases lining up with TRBD2. The V gene end was trimmed by 4 bases and the J gene end by 4 bases; junction bases not matched to a gene: 20. This CDR3 is 19 amino acids long. CDR1 and CDR2 (germline): KGHSH, LQKENI. CDR3 bases: TGTGCCAGCTCACTCCTGGGCCCTACTAGCGGACTCTGGAGAGAGACCCAGTACTTC. It yields the protein CASSLLGPTSGLWRETQYF.

Note on this clone: At the DNA level, this CDR3 is encoded by other sequences in the same sample as well. The rearrangement uses TRBV5-1 and TRBJ2-5; D uncertain. The CDR3 has 12 residues. Germline loops: CDR1 SGHRS, CDR2 YFSETQ. V was clipped by 0 bases and J by 5 bases, with 5 bases between them. CDR3 in amino acids: CASSLARETQYF. For the CDR3, the DNA is TGCGCCAGCAGCTTGGCCAGGGAGACCCAGTACTTC.

CDR3 sequence: CASRDFSEAFF. The CDR3 nucleotides read TGTGCCAGCAGGGATTTTTCTGAAGCTTTCTTT. V gene TRBV25-1 combines with J gene TRBJ1-1, with D hard to call. V was clipped by 6 bases and J by 6 bases, with 8 bases between them. Germline V gene lookup returns CDR1 MGHDK and CDR2 SYGVNS. CDR3 length: 11 residues.

The chain links TRBV7-6 to TRBJ1-5, with D perhaps TRBD1 (5 bases). The length of the CDR3 is 17 residues. The germline V gene encodes CDR1 SGHVS and CDR2 FNYEAQ. The germline V and J ends were trimmed by 1 base and 4 bases, with 17 bases remaining between them. The CDR3 reads CASSLGVRAGDNQPQHF. CDR3 bases: TGTGCCAGCAGCTTAGGCGTACGAGCGGGGGATAATCAGCCCCAGCATTTT. Full variable domain (outside the CDR3, taken from reference TRBV7-6 and TRBJ1-5): GAGVSQSPRYKVTKRGQDVALRCDPISGHVSLYWYRQALGQGPEFLTYFNYEAQQDKSGLPNDRFSAERPEGSISTLTIQRTEQRDSAMYRCASSLGVRAGDNQPQHFGDGTRLSIL.

Only one count was recorded for this clone. The V gene is TRBV5-6, the J gene TRBJ2-3, with 8 bases identical to TRBD2. Germline V gene lookup returns CDR1 SGHDT and CDR2 YYEEEE. V lost 1 base and J lost 5; bases outside the gene matches: 6. This CDR3 region has 15 residues. The CDR3 DNA sequence: TGTGCCAGCAGCTTGCTCGCGGGAGGAGAAGATACGCAGTATTTT. This encodes CASSLLAGGEDTQYF.

This chain links TRBV11-2 with TRBJ2-2; 8 bases line up with TRBD2. Trimming removed 1 base from V and 1 base from J; junction bases left unmatched: 2. Germline-derived CDR1 and CDR2 are SGHAT and FQNNGV. The CDR3 consists of 16 residues. The CDR3, as DNA: TGTGCCAGCAGCTTAGGAGCGGGAGTGAACACCGGGGAGCTGTTTTTT. It encodes CASSLGAGVNTGELFF.

About this clone itself: Distinct nucleotide sequences in the sample also encode this CDR3. The CDR3 coding sequence is TGTGCCAGCAGCTTAGCCGGAGCCTACGAGCAGTACTTC. It yields the protein CASSLAGAYEQYF. The chain carries TRBV7-2 and TRBJ2-7; D call uncertain. CDR3 length: 13 amino acids. Germline loops: CDR1 SGHTA, CDR2 FQGNSA. Trimming took 0 bases from V and 2 from J, leaving 5 bases between them.

The gene calls are TRBV2 and TRBJ2-5, with D perhaps TRBD1 or TRBD2 (6 bases each). With 6 bases removed from V and 2 bases from J, the gap between germline ends came to 16 bases. The CDR3 loop spans 15 amino acids. CDR1 is SNHLY, CDR2 FYNNEI, per germline. CDR3 nucleotide sequence: TGTGCCAGCAGCCATAGAGGGGGGACACAAGAGACCCAGTACTTC. Translation gives CASSHRGGTQETQYF.

The rearrangement uses TRBV30 and TRBJ1-1; D is perhaps TRBD1 (5 bases). Germline V lookup: CDR1 GTSNPN, CDR2 SVGIG (reference sequence). The CDR3 extends over 12 amino acids. Trimming removed 7 bases from V and 5 bases from J, with 14 bases in between. The CDR3 nucleotides are TGTGCCTTCAGGGAAAGATGGACTGAAGCTTTCTTT. It yields the protein CAFRERWTEAFF.

The genes are TRBV5-4 and TRBJ2-7; D gene unclear. Germline CDR1 SGHNT, CDR2 YYREEE (reference sequence). The CDR3 totals 15 residues. Trimming removed 1 base at V and 3 bases at J, with 14 bases between. The CDR3 spells CASSLYQLGVYEQYF. CDR3 nucleotides: TGTGCCAGCAGCTTGTATCAACTTGGGGTCTACGAGCAGTACTTC.

CDR3 sequence (DNA): TGTGCCAGCAGCGACGGGGCAACCCATTACGAGCAGTACTTC. Its protein is CASSDGATHYEQYF. The chain links TRBV9 to TRBJ2-7; the D call may be TRBD1 or TRBD2 (5 bases each). V was trimmed by 3 bases and J by 4 bases, leaving 14 bases between them. In germline, CDR1 is SGDLS, CDR2 YYNGEE. This CDR3 comprises 14 residues.

V is TRBV18 and J is TRBJ1-2; 7 nucleotides agree with TRBD1. The length of the CDR3 is 13 residues. The J segment lost 2 bases and the V segment lost 7 bases, leaving 4 bases of the junction unmatched. CDR1 KGHSH and CDR2 LQKENI come from the germline V gene. CDR3 DNA sequence: TGTGCCAGCTTACGACAGGGAAACTATGGCTACACCTTC. Its protein product is CASLRQGNYGYTF.

The chain recombines TRBV7-9 with TRBJ2-7; D could derive from TRBD1 or TRBD2 (6 bases each). Germline CDR1 SEHNR, CDR2 FQNEAQ (reference sequence). The CDR3 has 12 residues. The V end lost 11 bases, the J end lost 2 bases, and 13 bases lay between the germline ends. The DNA of the CDR3 is TGTGCCGGCGGGACATCCGCCTACGAGCAGTACTTC. Amino acids: CAGGTSAYEQYF.

The chain recombines TRBV4-1 with TRBJ2-1; 8 bases match TRBD2. The CDR3 is 14 amino acids. The trim removed 1 base at V and 10 bases at J, leaving 6 bases unmatched. Germline V lookup: CDR1 MGHRA, CDR2 YSYEKL. The CDR3 reads CASSQAGTSQEQFF. DNA of the CDR3: TGCGCCAGCAGCCAAGCCGGGACTAGTCAGGAGCAGTTCTTC.

V usage is TRBV27 and J usage is TRBJ2-2; 8 bases fit TRBD1. The trim removed 8 bases at V and 5 bases at J, leaving 10 bases unmatched. The CDR3 covers 15 residues. CDR1 is MNHEY, CDR2 SMNVEV, per germline (reference sequence). CDR3 amino acids: CASAFDRGGTGELFF. CDR3 sequence (DNA): TGTGCCAGCGCCTTCGACAGGGGAGGTACCGGGGAGCTGTTTTTT.

This chain links TRBV14 with TRBJ1-2, with 7 nucleotides matching TRBD1. J lost 7 bases, V lost 1 base, and 6 bases had no gene match. Germline V gene lookup returns CDR1 SGHDN and CDR2 FVKESK. The CDR3 is made up of 14 amino acids. As DNA, the CDR3 is TGTGCCAGCAGCCAAGTCTCGACAGGGAGTGGCTACACCTTC. Protein sequence: CASSQVSTGSGYTF.